These 25 T cell receptor beta chains were sequenced from one sample in a study of blood T cell repertoires in COVID-19 (dated by TCRdb to the early 2020s). The method behind the library was the immunoSEQ multiplex PCR assay. In its TCRdb copy, this immuneACCESS table keeps in-frame sequences only and misses some clones. Where compared with another copy, unresolved V genes explain less than half of these, and the others have no known cause. This sample comprises a few hundred thousand clones, around 83% of them detected only once. 1.5% to 1.7% of the sample comes from the top ten. The material sequenced was peripheral blood. The origin of the receptors is a woman between 40 and 55 years old who had recovered from COVID-19.

This clone turned up a few times. The chain recombines TRBV11-2 with TRBJ1-6; TRBD1 is a possible D gene (6 bases). Trimming cost V 2 bases and J 4 bases, with 9 bases left between them. The CDR3 length is 15 residues. Looked up from germline, CDR1 is SGHAT and CDR2 is FQNNGV. This CDR3 is CASSLQGKYNSPLHF. CDR3 sequence (DNA): TGTGCCAGCAGCTTACAGGGGAAGTATAATTCACCCCTCCACTTT.

The chain has TRBV28 and TRBJ1-5; the match to TRBD1 covers 9 bases. Unmatched junction bases numbered 4, after V lost 4 bases and J lost 3 bases. Germline-derived CDR1 and CDR2 are MDHEN and SYDVKM. The CDR3 has 15 residues. CDR3 amino acids: CASSSGQGYNQPQHF. As DNA, the CDR3 is TGTGCCAGCAGTTCTGGACAGGGGTACAATCAGCCCCAGCATTTT.

This chain joins TRBV6-5 and TRBJ2-7, with 9 bases lining up with TRBD1. The CDR3 runs 15 residues. The V and J ends lost 4 bases and 7 bases, in that order; junction bases with no gene match: 11. Per the germline V gene, CDR1 is MNHEY and CDR2 is SVGAGI. This CDR3 is CASSSLDRGKYEQYF. The CDR3 DNA reads as TGTGCCAGCAGTTCGCTAGACAGGGGGAAGTATGAGCAGTACTTC.

The CDR3 DNA sequence: TGTGCCCAGCAGGGACAGGGTAACTATGGCTACACCTTC. Translated: CAQQGQGNYGYTF. V is TRBV30 and J is TRBJ1-2; TRBD1 matches at 9 bases. The ends lost 8 bases at V and 1 base at J; junction bases unmatched: 5. This CDR3 has 13 amino acids. Germline CDR1 GTSNPN, CDR2 SVGIG (reference sequence).

The chain employs TRBV29-1 and TRBJ1-1, with a possible D match to TRBD1 (5 bases). Germline V gene lookup returns CDR1 SQVTM and CDR2 ANQGSEA. V gave up 6 bases and J gave up 3 bases, with 14 bases separating them. The CDR3 spans 13 residues. CDR3 amino acids: CSVTAGGDTEAFF. CDR3 DNA sequence: TGCAGCGTCACGGCGGGGGGGGACACTGAAGCTTTCTTT.

The V and J genes are TRBV15 and TRBJ2-7, with TRBD1 matching over 12 bases. CDR3 length equals 14 residues. CDR1 is LNHNV, CDR2 YYDKDF, per germline (reference sequence). Trimming removed 7 bases from V and 5 bases from J; junction bases left unmatched: 6. CDR3 sequence (DNA): TGTGCCACCACCCGGGACAGGGGGCAAGACGAGCAGTACTTC. Protein product: CATTRDRGQDEQYF. Supplemented by reference TRBV15 and TRBJ2-7, the full variable domain reads DAMVIQNPRYQVTQFGKPVTLSCSQTLNHNVMYWYQQKSSQAPKLLFHYYDKDFNNEADTPDNFQSRRPNTSFCFLDIRSPGLGDTAMYLCATTRDRGQDEQYFGPGTRLTVT.

The chain is built from TRBV6-5 and TRBJ2-5; no clear D gene. Deletions cut 8 bases from V and 1 base from J, with 17 bases between. The CDR3 has 15 amino acids. Germline lookup yields CDR1 MNHEY and CDR2 SVGAGI. The CDR3 DNA sequence: TGTGCCAGCGGTAACTTCCGACAAGTCCAAGAGACCCAGTACTTC. It yields the protein CASGNFRQVQETQYF.

This chain joins TRBV7-3 and TRBJ1-1, with 8 bases aligning to TRBD1. With 5 bases clipped from V and 4 bases from J, the junction kept 3 bases outside the gene matches. The CDR3 contains 13 residues. Germline V gene sequence: CDR1 SGHTA, CDR2 FQGTGA. CDR3 bases: TGTGCCAGCAGCCAGGGGGCGGGCACTGAAGCTTTCTTT. It encodes CASSQGAGTEAFF.

CDR3 in DNA: TGTGCCAGCAGCAAGACAGGGGGCGGATACGAGCAGTACTTC. It specifies CASSKTGGGYEQYF. The V call is TRBV25-1, the J call TRBJ2-7; 10 bases map to TRBD1. This CDR3 region has 14 residues. The trim removed 6 bases at V and 4 bases at J, leaving 6 bases unmatched. Germline CDR1 is MGHDK and CDR2 is SYGVNS.

This clone has just one count. V and J are TRBV18 and TRBJ1-5; no reliable D call. The CDR3 sequence is 14 residues long. In germline, CDR1 is KGHSH, CDR2 LQKENI. V lost 6 bases, J lost 3 bases, and 12 bases lay in between. In DNA, the CDR3 is TGTGCCAGCTCTCCCACTTCACCCAATCAGCCCCAGCATTTT. The encoded protein is CASSPTSPNQPQHF.

In this sample, this clone turned up a few times. This chain joins TRBV7-2 and TRBJ1-1, with D uncertain. Germline CDR1 and CDR2: SGHTA and FQGNSA. V was clipped by 6 bases and J by 5 bases, with 16 bases between them. The CDR3 has 14 amino acids. The CDR3 nucleotides read TGTGCCAGCAGTTCGAGGGTGGGGTATACTGAAGCTTTCTTT. Its protein is CASSSRVGYTEAFF. The full variable domain, in which reference TRBV7-2 and TRBJ1-1 provide the parts outside the CDR3, is GAGVSQSPSNKVTEKGKDVELRCDPISGHTALYWYRQSLGQGLEFLIYFQGNSAPDKSGLPSDRFSAERTGGSVSTLTIQRTQQEDSAVYLCASSSRVGYTEAFFGQGTRLTVV.

The chain couples TRBV5-4 to TRBJ1-1; D may be TRBD1 (6 bases). The CDR3 has 14 residues. With 0 bases removed from V and 11 bases from J, the gap between germline ends came to 17 bases. The germline V gene encodes CDR1 SGHNT and CDR2 YYREEE (reference sequence). The CDR3 spells CASSLEGVRKAAFF. The CDR3 nucleotides are TGTGCCAGCAGCTTGGAGGGGGTCAGGAAAGCGGCTTTCTTT.

The chain employs TRBV11-2 and TRBJ2-7, with 8 bases matching TRBD1. V gave up 0 bases and J gave up 3 bases; unmatched junction bases: 4. Germline loops: CDR1 SGHAT, CDR2 FQNNGV. The CDR3 consists of 15 residues. DNA for the CDR3: TGTGCCAGCAGCTTAGAATCCGGACAGGGCTACGAGCAGTACTTC. Protein product: CASSLESGQGYEQYF.

The sample holds a few counts of this clone. This sequence joins TRBV5-1 and TRBJ1-3, with 7 nucleotides matching TRBD1. Per the germline V gene, CDR1 is SGHRS and CDR2 is YFSETQ. The CDR3 is 15 amino acids. Losses at the gene ends were 2 bases for V and 5 bases for J; bases not matched to a gene: 7. The CDR3 bases are TGCGCCAGCAGCTTAACAGGGGACCCGAGAAACACCATATATTTT. Its translation: CASSLTGDPRNTIYF.

The CDR3 protein is CASSQPTLEASGLYEQYF. For the CDR3, the DNA is TGTGCCAGCAGCCAACCAACGCTGGAGGCTAGCGGCCTCTACGAGCAGTACTTC. The rearrangement links TRBV3-1 (or the pseudogene TRBV3-2) to TRBJ2-7; 7 nucleotides agree with TRBD2. Looked up from germline, CDR1 is LGHDT and CDR2 is YNNKEL (reference sequence). With V trimmed by 2 bases and J by 3 bases, 16 bases remained unmatched. There are 18 residues in the CDR3.

The chain joins TRBV28 to TRBJ2-2, with a weak D call TRBD2 (5 bases). This CDR3 region has 14 residues. Per the germline V gene, CDR1 is MDHEN and CDR2 is SYDVKM. V shed 8 bases and J shed 3 bases, with 13 bases lying between them. CDR3: CASRGHSYTGELFF. CDR3 nucleotides: TGTGCCAGCCGCGGGCACAGTTACACCGGGGAGCTGTTTTTT.

The chain has TRBV2 and TRBJ2-2; maybe TRBD2 (6 bases). Germline V gives CDR1 SNHLY, CDR2 FYNNEI. The ends were cut back, 3 bases at V and 5 bases at J, with 10 bases in the middle. The CDR3 spans 14 residues. The CDR3 region has the DNA TGTGCCAGCAGTGATGGACTAATAACCGGGGAGCTGTTTTTT. It encodes CASSDGLITGELFF.

This sequence joins TRBV25-1 and TRBJ2-1; 12 bases map to TRBD2. V dropped 4 bases and J dropped 6; count of bases not matched to a gene: 7. This CDR3 has 16 residues. Germline loops: CDR1 MGHDK, CDR2 SYGVNS. CDR3 DNA: TGTGCCAGCAGTGGATCTAGCGGGGGGGCCATCAATGAGCAGTTCTTC. This gives the protein CASSGSSGGAINEQFF.

The chain is built from TRBV11-2 and TRBJ1-1, with D unresolved. Trimming took 1 base from V and 8 from J, leaving 17 bases between them. Germline V gene lookup returns CDR1 SGHAT and CDR2 FQNNGV. The CDR3 runs 15 residues. The CDR3 spells CASSLGGRRTGEAFF. CDR3 sequence (DNA): TGTGCCAGCAGCTTAGGGGGAAGGAGGACCGGCGAAGCTTTCTTT.

V usage is TRBV7-8 and J usage is TRBJ1-1; D possibly corresponds to TRBD1 (5 bases). The CDR3 contains 14 residues. V lost 1 base and J 1 base, leaving 7 bases between the germline ends. Germline loops: CDR1 SGHVS, CDR2 FQNEAQ. CDR3 sequence reads: CASSLGRANTEAFF. Here the CDR3 DNA reads TGTGCCAGCAGCTTAGGCAGGGCGAACACTGAAGCTTTCTTT.

The V and J genes are TRBV11-1 and TRBJ1-3, with a weak D call TRBD1 (6 bases). Trimming left V 3 bases short and J 5 bases short, with 8 bases between. The CDR3 runs 13 residues. The germline V gene encodes CDR1 SGHAT and CDR2 FQDESV (reference sequence). This CDR3 is CASSFDRRNTIYF. CDR3 in DNA: TGTGCCAGCAGCTTCGACAGGCGAAACACCATATATTTT.

The CDR3 DNA sequence: TGTGCCAGCAGCGTAGGGGGACAGGGCTATTCACCCCTCCACTTT. Amino acid sequence: CASSVGGQGYSPLHF. The V call is TRBV9, the J call TRBJ1-6, with 9 bases lining up with TRBD1. Germline assignment: CDR1 SGDLS and CDR2 YYNGEE. Unmatched junction bases numbered 3, after V lost 0 bases and J lost 8 bases. The CDR3 consists of 15 residues.

This clone appeared a single time. The V call is TRBV18, the J call TRBJ1-4; 7 bases line up with TRBD1. Germline CDR1 is KGHSH and CDR2 is LQKENI. The CDR3 is 14 residues long. J lost 7 bases, V lost 6 bases, and 8 bases had no gene match. Here the CDR3 DNA reads TGTGCCAGCTCCCCGACAGGGATCGGTGAAAAACTGTTTTTT. Translating it yields CASSPTGIGEKLFF.

The chain combines TRBV7-2 with TRBJ2-5; 7 bases agree with TRBD2. Germline V gene lookup returns CDR1 SGHTA and CDR2 FQGNSA. Germline trimming cut 8 bases from V and 3 bases from J; bases unmatched to any gene: 9. The CDR3 is 14 amino acids. The CDR3 reads CASSRQGGKETQYF. In DNA form, the CDR3 reads TGTGCCAGCTCGCGCCAGGGAGGGAAAGAGACCCAGTACTTC.

The V and J genes are TRBV11-2 and TRBJ2-7; D possibly corresponds to TRBD1 (5 bases). Trimming removed 1 base at V and 3 bases at J, with 7 bases between. CDR3 size: 13 residues. CDR1 is SGHAT and CDR2 is FQNNGV in the germline V gene. The CDR3 protein is CASSLGRVYEQYF. The CDR3 bases are TGTGCCAGCAGCTTAGGCAGGGTCTACGAGCAGTACTTC.